This is a list of T cell receptor beta chains from one sample in a study of blood T cell repertoires in COVID-19. Using immunoSEQ multiplex PCR, the repertoire was profiled, and TCRdb retains in-frame clones only, with some absent. Of 100,000 or so clones in the sample, roughly 87% were seen once. Input material: peripheral blood. The receptor source for this set is a man aged 50 to 59 with acute or convalescent COVID-19. The CDR3 runs from the conserved cysteine through the conserved F or W. The D gene is left open where the match is weak. Clone size appears in some rows only: once, few, many, or a class for an expanded clone.

cdr3_nt: TGTGCCATCAGGGCTAGCGGGGACCTCACAGATACGCAGTATTTT; cdr3_aa: CAIRASGDLTDTQYF; d_call: TRBD2; v_call: TRBV10-3; cdr3_length: 15; clone_size: -; j_call: TRBJ2-3
cdr3_nt: TGCGCCAGCCGCGCTAGGACAGGGACTAATGAAAAACTGTTTTTT; cdr3_aa: CASRARTGTNEKLFF; d_call: TRBD1; v_call: TRBV5-1; cdr3_length: 15; clone_size: -; j_call: TRBJ1-4
cdr3_nt: TGTGCCAGCACCAGGGGGTCTTACACTGAAGCTTTCTTT; cdr3_aa: CASTRGSYTEAFF; d_call: TRBD1; v_call: TRBV6-6; cdr3_length: 13; clone_size: -; j_call: TRBJ1-1
cdr3_nt: TGCGCCAGCAGCTTGGCGGGACAGGGGGGCACCATATATTTT; cdr3_aa: CASSLAGQGGTIYF; d_call: TRBD1; v_call: TRBV5-1; cdr3_length: 14; clone_size: -; j_call: TRBJ1-3
cdr3_nt: TGTGCCAGCAGTTTACAAGCCGATGTTCGGGACACCATATATTTT; cdr3_aa: CASSLQADVRDTIYF; d_call: -; v_call: TRBV27; cdr3_length: 15; clone_size: few; j_call: TRBJ1-3
cdr3_nt: TGTGCCAGCAGTGGCCTGCCGGGACTAGCGGGAGGCGAGGACACCGGGGAGCTGTTTTTT; cdr3_aa: CASSGLPGLAGGEDTGELFF; d_call: TRBD2; v_call: TRBV28; cdr3_length: 20; clone_size: -; j_call: TRBJ2-2
cdr3_nt: TGTGCCAGCAGCGTAGGAGGGGGTGAGGAGACCCAGTACTTC; cdr3_aa: CASSVGGGEETQYF; d_call: -; v_call: TRBV9; cdr3_length: 14; clone_size: -; j_call: TRBJ2-5
cdr3_nt: TGTGCCAGCAGTTTTTCCGGGTCCGATGGCTACACCTTC; cdr3_aa: CASSFSGSDGYTF; d_call: -; v_call: TRBV27; cdr3_length: 13; clone_size: -; j_call: TRBJ1-2
cdr3_nt: TGTGCCAGCAGCGGAGAGGCTAGTATGCAGTTCTTC; cdr3_aa: CASSGEASMQFF; d_call: -; v_call: TRBV11-3; cdr3_length: 12; clone_size: -; j_call: TRBJ2-1
cdr3_nt: TGTGCCAGCAGCTTGGGGGGAGATCGGGCCCACTATGGCTACACCTTC; cdr3_aa: CASSLGGDRAHYGYTF; d_call: -; v_call: TRBV5-4; cdr3_length: 16; clone_size: -; j_call: TRBJ1-2
cdr3_nt: TGTGCCAGCAGCTTAGTAAGGGGAACTGAAGCTTTCTTT; cdr3_aa: CASSLVRGTEAFF; d_call: -; v_call: TRBV11-2; cdr3_length: 13; clone_size: -; j_call: TRBJ1-1
cdr3_nt: TGTGCCAGCAGCCTAGGGGCCCTCTCTGGAAACACCATATATTTT; cdr3_aa: CASSLGALSGNTIYF; d_call: -; v_call: TRBV9; cdr3_length: 15; clone_size: -; j_call: TRBJ1-3
cdr3_nt: TGTGCCAGCCGTGAACTCCCCCGTTGGACAGGGTACGAGACTGAAGCTTTCTTT; cdr3_aa: CASRELPRWTGYETEAFF; d_call: TRBD1; v_call: TRBV2; cdr3_length: 18; clone_size: -; j_call: TRBJ1-1
cdr3_nt: TGTGCCAGCATTTGGACGGGGGATAGCAATCAGCCCCAGCATTTT; cdr3_aa: CASIWTGDSNQPQHF; d_call: -; v_call: TRBV6-5; cdr3_length: 15; clone_size: -; j_call: TRBJ1-5
cdr3_nt: TGTGCCACCAGCACAGGGACAGGGGGGACTGAAGCTTTCTTT; cdr3_aa: CATSTGTGGTEAFF; d_call: TRBD1; v_call: TRBV15; cdr3_length: 14; clone_size: -; j_call: TRBJ1-1
cdr3_nt: TGTGCCAGCTCACCCGACTTCTCCTACGAGCAGTACTTC; cdr3_aa: CASSPDFSYEQYF; d_call: -; v_call: TRBV18; cdr3_length: 13; clone_size: -; j_call: TRBJ2-7
cdr3_nt: TGTGCCAGCAGCCAAGTTGCGAATGAGCAGTTCTTC; cdr3_aa: CASSQVANEQFF; d_call: -; v_call: TRBV3-1/TRBV3-2; cdr3_length: 12; clone_size: -; j_call: TRBJ2-1
cdr3_nt: TGTGCCAGCAGTTATGGGGGACTAGATGCCTACGAGCAGTACTTC; cdr3_aa: CASSYGGLDAYEQYF; d_call: TRBD2; v_call: TRBV6-5; cdr3_length: 15; clone_size: -; j_call: TRBJ2-7
cdr3_nt: TGTGCCAGCCCAGGGCCTAGCACAGATACGCAGTATTTT; cdr3_aa: CASPGPSTDTQYF; d_call: -; v_call: TRBV2; cdr3_length: 13; clone_size: -; j_call: TRBJ2-3
cdr3_nt: TGTGCCAGCAGTTTATTCGGTCAGGGGGTCGGCTACACCTTC; cdr3_aa: CASSLFGQGVGYTF; d_call: TRBD1; v_call: TRBV28; cdr3_length: 14; clone_size: -; j_call: TRBJ1-2
cdr3_nt: TGCGCCAGCAGTGAAAAGATGTACAGGGGATTTCCGAGCTCCTACAATGAGCAGTTCTTC; cdr3_aa: CASSEKMYRGFPSSYNEQFF; d_call: TRBD1; v_call: TRBV10-2; cdr3_length: 20; clone_size: -; j_call: TRBJ2-1
cdr3_nt: TGTGCCAGCAGTTTAATTCATAACACTGAAGCTTTCTTT; cdr3_aa: CASSLIHNTEAFF; d_call: -; v_call: TRBV12-3/TRBV12-4; cdr3_length: 13; clone_size: -; j_call: TRBJ1-1
cdr3_nt: TGTGCCAGCAGCAGGCCACAGGGGAACTATGGCTACACCTTC; cdr3_aa: CASSRPQGNYGYTF; d_call: TRBD1; v_call: TRBV5-6; cdr3_length: 14; clone_size: -; j_call: TRBJ1-2
cdr3_nt: TGTGCCAGCAGCTTAGACTCCGGGACAGGAATCTACGAGCAGTACTTC; cdr3_aa: CASSLDSGTGIYEQYF; d_call: TRBD1; v_call: TRBV11-3; cdr3_length: 16; clone_size: few; j_call: TRBJ2-7
cdr3_nt: TGTGCCAGCACCGGACAGGGCGAATATTCACCCCTCCACTTT; cdr3_aa: CASTGQGEYSPLHF; d_call: TRBD1; v_call: TRBV6-5; cdr3_length: 14; clone_size: -; j_call: TRBJ1-6
cdr3_nt: TGTGCCAGCAGTCGGGACAGGGCGAATGAAAAACTGTTTTTT; cdr3_aa: CASSRDRANEKLFF; d_call: TRBD1; v_call: TRBV6-5; cdr3_length: 14; clone_size: -; j_call: TRBJ1-4
cdr3_nt: TGTGCCGGCGGGACGGGAGGCAATGAGCAGTTCTTC; cdr3_aa: CAGGTGGNEQFF; d_call: TRBD2; v_call: TRBV2; cdr3_length: 12; clone_size: -; j_call: TRBJ2-1
cdr3_nt: TGTGCCAGCAGCCCCGGGGCAGATACGCAGTATTTT; cdr3_aa: CASSPGADTQYF; d_call: -; v_call: TRBV9; cdr3_length: 12; clone_size: -; j_call: TRBJ2-3
cdr3_nt: TGTGCCAGCAGTTTGGTTTGGGGGACTAGGGCCGGGGAGCTGTTTTTT; cdr3_aa: CASSLVWGTRAGELFF; d_call: TRBD2; v_call: TRBV27; cdr3_length: 16; clone_size: -; j_call: TRBJ2-2
cdr3_nt: TGTGCCAGCAGTCCTCGACTAGCGGGGGCGATTAATGAGCAGTTCTTC; cdr3_aa: CASSPRLAGAINEQFF; d_call: TRBD2; v_call: TRBV2; cdr3_length: 16; clone_size: -; j_call: TRBJ2-1
cdr3_nt: TGTGCCAGCAGCTTGATTGGGGCGCCGAGCGCTGAAGCTTTCTTT; cdr3_aa: CASSLIGAPSAEAFF; d_call: -; v_call: TRBV5-8; cdr3_length: 15; clone_size: -; j_call: TRBJ1-1
cdr3_nt: TGTGCCAGCAGCTTAGGAGGACAGTTTGAGGCCGGGGAGCTGTTTTTT; cdr3_aa: CASSLGGQFEAGELFF; d_call: -; v_call: TRBV11-2; cdr3_length: 16; clone_size: -; j_call: TRBJ2-2
cdr3_nt: TGTGCCAGCAGTTACTCGCAGGGGGCACGGGAGCAGTACTTC; cdr3_aa: CASSYSQGAREQYF; d_call: TRBD1; v_call: TRBV6-6; cdr3_length: 14; clone_size: -; j_call: TRBJ2-7
cdr3_nt: TGTGCCAGCTCACCGGGACTAGCGGGGAACAATGAGCAGTTCTTC; cdr3_aa: CASSPGLAGNNEQFF; d_call: TRBD2; v_call: TRBV18; cdr3_length: 15; clone_size: -; j_call: TRBJ2-1
cdr3_nt: TGTGCCAGCGGCGGCGGGACCTCCTACAATGAGCAGTTCTTC; cdr3_aa: CASGGGTSYNEQFF; d_call: -; v_call: TRBV28; cdr3_length: 14; clone_size: once; j_call: TRBJ2-1
cdr3_nt: TGTGCCAGCAGCACCTCTAGCGGGGTCGTGGGGAGCTACAATGAGCAGTTCTTC; cdr3_aa: CASSTSSGVVGSYNEQFF; d_call: TRBD2; v_call: TRBV9; cdr3_length: 18; clone_size: -; j_call: TRBJ2-1
cdr3_nt: TGTGCCACTTTCTCGACTAGCGGCCCCACAGATACGCAGTATTTT; cdr3_aa: CATFSTSGPTDTQYF; d_call: TRBD2; v_call: TRBV19; cdr3_length: 15; clone_size: -; j_call: TRBJ2-3
cdr3_nt: TGTGCCAGCAGGAGGTCAGGGGTTGAATATGGCTACACCTTC; cdr3_aa: CASRRSGVEYGYTF; d_call: -; v_call: TRBV2; cdr3_length: 14; clone_size: few; j_call: TRBJ1-2
cdr3_nt: TGTGCCAGCAGCCACTACAGGGACGTAGCTAATGAAAAACTGTTTTTT; cdr3_aa: CASSHYRDVANEKLFF; d_call: -; v_call: TRBV3-1/TRBV3-2; cdr3_length: 16; clone_size: -; j_call: TRBJ1-4
cdr3_nt: TGTGCCAGTAGTCTCCTAGCGGGGGGCGAAGAGACCCAGTACTTC; cdr3_aa: CASSLLAGGEETQYF; d_call: TRBD2; v_call: TRBV19; cdr3_length: 15; clone_size: -; j_call: TRBJ2-5
cdr3_nt: TGTGCCAGCAGCTTGAGGACAGGGCTAAGCTATGGCTACACCTTC; cdr3_aa: CASSLRTGLSYGYTF; d_call: TRBD1; v_call: TRBV5-8; cdr3_length: 15; clone_size: -; j_call: TRBJ1-2